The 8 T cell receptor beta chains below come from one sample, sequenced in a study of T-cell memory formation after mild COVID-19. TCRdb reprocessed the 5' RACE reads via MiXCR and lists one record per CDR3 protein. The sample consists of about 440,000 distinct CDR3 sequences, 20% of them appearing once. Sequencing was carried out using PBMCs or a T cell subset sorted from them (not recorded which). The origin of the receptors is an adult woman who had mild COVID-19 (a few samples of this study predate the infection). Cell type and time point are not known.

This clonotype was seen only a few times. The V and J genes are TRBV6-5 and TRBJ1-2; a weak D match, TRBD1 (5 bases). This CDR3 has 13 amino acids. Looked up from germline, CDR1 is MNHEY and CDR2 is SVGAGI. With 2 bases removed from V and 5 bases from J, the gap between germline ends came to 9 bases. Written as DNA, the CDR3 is TGTGCCAGCAGTTACCCCGAGGGGTATGGCTACACCTTC. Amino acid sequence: CASSYPEGYGYTF.

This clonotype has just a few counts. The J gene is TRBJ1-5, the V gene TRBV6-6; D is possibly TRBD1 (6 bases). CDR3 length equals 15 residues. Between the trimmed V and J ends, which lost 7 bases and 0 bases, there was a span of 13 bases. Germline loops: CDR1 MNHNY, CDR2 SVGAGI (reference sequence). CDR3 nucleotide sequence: TGTGCCAGCATCGACAGGCTAAATAGCAATCAGCCCCAGCATTTT. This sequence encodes CASIDRLNSNQPQHF.

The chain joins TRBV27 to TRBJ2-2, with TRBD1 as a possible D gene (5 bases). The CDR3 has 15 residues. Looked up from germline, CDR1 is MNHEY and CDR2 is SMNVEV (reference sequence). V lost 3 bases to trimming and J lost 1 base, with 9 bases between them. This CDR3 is CASSFFRENTGELFF. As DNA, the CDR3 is TGTGCCAGCAGTTTTTTCAGGGAGAACACCGGGGAGCTGTTTTTT.

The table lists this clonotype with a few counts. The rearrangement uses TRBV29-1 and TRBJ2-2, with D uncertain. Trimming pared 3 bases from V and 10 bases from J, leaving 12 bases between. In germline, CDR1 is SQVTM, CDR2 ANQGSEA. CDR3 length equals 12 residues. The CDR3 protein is CSVEGQRVELFF. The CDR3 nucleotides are TGCAGCGTTGAGGGTCAAAGGGTGGAGCTGTTTTTT.

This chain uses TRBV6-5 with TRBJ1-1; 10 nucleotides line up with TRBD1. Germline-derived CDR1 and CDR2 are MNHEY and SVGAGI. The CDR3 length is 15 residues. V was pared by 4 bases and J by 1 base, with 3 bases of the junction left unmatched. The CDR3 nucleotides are TGTGCCAGCAGTTGGACAGGGGGTAGGAACACTGAAGCTTTCTTT. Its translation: CASSWTGGRNTEAFF.

The CDR3 loop reads CASSFLLQENYGYTF. CDR3 nucleotides: TGTGCCAGCAGCTTTTTGTTACAGGAAAACTATGGCTACACCTTC. The chain carries TRBV5-5 and TRBJ1-2, with D possibly matching TRBD1 (5 bases). Germline V gene lookup returns CDR1 SGHKS and CDR2 YYEKEE (reference sequence). The CDR3 has 15 amino acids. Trimming pared 2 bases from V and 2 bases from J, leaving 13 bases between.

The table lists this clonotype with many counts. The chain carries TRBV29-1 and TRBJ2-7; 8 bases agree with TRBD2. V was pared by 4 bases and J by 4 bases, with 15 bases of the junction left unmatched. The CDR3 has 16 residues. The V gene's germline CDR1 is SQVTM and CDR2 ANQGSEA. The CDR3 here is CSVAVPSAGATYEQYF. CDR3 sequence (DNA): TGCAGCGTTGCGGTCCCCTCAGCGGGGGCGACGTACGAGCAGTACTTC.

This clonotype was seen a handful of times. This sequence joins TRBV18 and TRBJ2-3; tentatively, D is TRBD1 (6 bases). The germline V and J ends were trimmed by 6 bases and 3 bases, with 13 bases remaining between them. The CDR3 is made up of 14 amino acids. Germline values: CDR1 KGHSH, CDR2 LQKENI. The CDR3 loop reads CASSPGQATDTQYF. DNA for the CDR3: TGTGCCAGCTCCCCGGGACAAGCAACAGATACGCAGTATTTT.